The 29 T cell receptor beta chains below were found in one sample sequenced in a study of blood T cell repertoires in COVID-19. Measured with immunoSEQ multiplex PCR; TCRdb has only the in-frame clones, and not every one. The sample includes nearly 55,000 clones, just under 80% seen only once; the top ten take more than 13%. What was sequenced was peripheral blood. Receptor source: a human donor with active or convalescent COVID-19. The donor label of this sample is uncertain.

For the CDR3, the DNA is TGTGCCAGCAGTTTAATCAGGGGGGCCTTGGAGCAGTACTTC. It specifies CASSLIRGALEQYF. The rearrangement joins TRBV27 to TRBJ2-7; TRBD1 might be the D (7 bases). V lost 2 bases to trimming and J lost 7 bases, with 15 bases between them. Looked up from germline, CDR1 is MNHEY and CDR2 is SMNVEV (reference sequence). The CDR3 has 14 residues.

The genes are TRBV5-1 and TRBJ1-5; tentative D call: TRBD1 (6 bases). CDR1 SGHRS and CDR2 YFSETQ come from the germline V gene. Trimming removed 4 bases at V and 4 bases at J, with 15 bases between. The CDR3 is 15 residues long. The CDR3 nucleotides are TGCGCCAGCAGCACCTACGGACAGACTAATCAGCCCCAGCATTTT. It specifies CASSTYGQTNQPQHF.

V gene TRBV29-1 combines with J gene TRBJ1-1; D gene unclear. The germline V and J ends were trimmed by 2 bases and 0 bases, with 7 bases remaining between them. CDR1 is SQVTM and CDR2 is ANQGSEA in the germline V gene. The CDR3 extends over 13 amino acids. The CDR3 loop reads CSVEYQMNTEAFF. CDR3 coding DNA: TGCAGCGTTGAATATCAGATGAACACTGAAGCTTTCTTT.

This clone was counted a single time. This chain uses TRBV11-3 with TRBJ2-2, with D maybe TRBD1 (5 bases). V lost 2 bases and J 2 bases, leaving 9 bases between the germline ends. Germline loops: CDR1 SGHNT, CDR2 YENEEA. This CDR3 has 15 residues. CDR3 nucleotide sequence: TGTGCCAGCAGCTTAATACAGGCTAACACCGGGGAGCTGTTTTTT. Translating gives CASSLIQANTGELFF.

V gene TRBV15 combines with J gene TRBJ1-2; tentatively, D is TRBD1 (5 bases). The CDR3 is 12 residues long. CDR1 and CDR2 (germline): LNHNV, YYDKDF (reference sequence). V was trimmed by 0 bases and J by 7 bases, leaving 6 bases between them. The chain's CDR3 is CATSRDQGGYTF. CDR3 coding DNA: TGTGCCACCAGCAGAGATCAGGGTGGCTACACCTTC.

The sample holds one count of this clone. This chain connects TRBV4-1 to TRBJ2-3; 14 nucleotides line up with TRBD2. The V gene end was trimmed by 4 bases and the J gene end by 5 bases; junction bases not matched to a gene: 11. The CDR3 totals 18 residues. Germline V gene data show CDR1 as MGHRA and CDR2 as YSYEKL. DNA of the CDR3: TGCGCCAGCAGCCCCGCGTCAGGGGGACTAGCGGGAGTAGATACGCAGTATTTT. Amino acid sequence: CASSPASGGLAGVDTQYF.

The rearrangement uses TRBV9 and TRBJ2-3, with D uncertain. The germline gives CDR1 SGDLS, CDR2 YYNGEE. There are 14 residues in the CDR3. V lost 3 bases to trimming and J lost 2 bases, with 10 bases between them. The DNA of the CDR3 is TGTGCCAGCAGCGCCCTCCTTTACACAGATACGCAGTATTTT. Amino acids: CASSALLYTDTQYF.

The chain links TRBV7-7 to TRBJ2-1; 15 positions agree with TRBD2. The V and J ends lost 8 bases and 7 bases, in that order; junction bases with no gene match: 6. The germline CDR1 and CDR2 sequences are SSHAT and FNYEAQ (reference sequence). CDR3 size: 15 residues. CDR3 region: CASSRGLAGGNEQFF. CDR3 nucleotide sequence: TGTGCCAGCTCGCGAGGACTAGCGGGAGGGAATGAGCAGTTCTTC.

The rearrangement links TRBV9 to TRBJ2-7; TRBD1 agrees at 9 bases. Germline V gives CDR1 SGDLS, CDR2 YYNGEE. Trimming cost V 2 bases and J 6 bases; bases outside gene matches: 9. CDR3 size: 15 residues. The CDR3 region has the DNA TGTGCCAGCAGCGTGGCGGCCGGGACAGGGATCGAGCAGTACTTC. It specifies CASSVAAGTGIEQYF.

The chain has TRBV3-1 (or the pseudogene TRBV3-2) and TRBJ2-7; no clear D. Trimming pared 0 bases from V and 0 bases from J, leaving 3 bases between. Looked up from germline, CDR1 is LGHDT and CDR2 is YNNKEL (reference sequence). The CDR3 extends over 13 amino acids. The CDR3 DNA reads as TGTGCCAGCAGCCAAGACGTCTCCTACGAGCAGTACTTC. This sequence encodes CASSQDVSYEQYF.

This clone was detected only once. The chain uses TRBV7-8 and TRBJ1-6; TRBD1 aligns across 10 bases. This CDR3 region has 15 residues. Looked up from germline, CDR1 is SGHVS and CDR2 is FQNEAQ. The V and J ends lost 5 bases and 13 bases, in that order; junction bases with no gene match: 11. CDR3 in amino acids: CASSPRDRGGRPLHF. The CDR3 region has the DNA TGTGCCAGCAGCCCGCGGGACAGGGGAGGTCGGCCCCTCCACTTT.

The sample holds a few counts of this clone. The chain is built from TRBV5-4 and TRBJ1-3; the D is unclear. Deletions cut 0 bases from V and 0 bases from J, with 10 bases between. The CDR3 contains 16 residues. Germline lookup yields CDR1 SGHNT and CDR2 YYREEE (reference sequence). The CDR3 reads CASSLAGGGSGNTIYF. The CDR3 DNA sequence: TGTGCCAGCAGCTTGGCCGGAGGAGGCTCTGGAAACACCATATATTTT.

The rearrangement uses TRBV11-3 and TRBJ2-2, with D perhaps matching TRBD2 (5 bases). Between the trimmed V and J ends, which lost 3 bases and 4 bases, there was a span of 6 bases. Germline V gene sequence: CDR1 SGHNT, CDR2 YENEEA. The CDR3 loop spans 13 amino acids. CDR3 coding DNA: TGTGCCAGCAGCTTCCGGGGCACCGGGGAGCTGTTTTTT. It is translated as CASSFRGTGELFF.

CDR3 bases: TGTGCCAGCAGCTTACCCGGGGGTACCGGGGAGCTGTTTTTT. It specifies CASSLPGGTGELFF. The chain uses TRBV7-3 and TRBJ2-2; D is possibly TRBD2 (6 bases). Germline V lookup: CDR1 SGHTA, CDR2 FQGTGA. Trimming took 2 bases from V and 5 from J, leaving 9 bases between them. This CDR3 contains 14 residues.

V is TRBV7-3 and J is TRBJ2-1; 9 bases are a match to TRBD2. Unmatched junction bases numbered 2, after V lost 5 bases and J lost 3 bases. From germline, CDR1 is SGHTA and CDR2 FQGTGA. The CDR3 sequence is 14 residues long. CDR3 in DNA: TGTGCCAGCAGCGCTAGCGGGGTCTACAATGAGCAGTTCTTC. Protein sequence: CASSASGVYNEQFF.

This rearrangement joins TRBV12-5 to TRBJ1-2; TRBD1 matches at 7 bases. CDR3 length: 12 amino acids. V was pared by 7 bases and J by 7 bases, with 6 bases of the junction left unmatched. Germline V gene lookup returns CDR1 LGHNT and CDR2 FRNRAP. The chain's CDR3 is CASARQGFGYTF. In nucleotides, the CDR3 is TGTGCTAGTGCCCGACAGGGTTTTGGCTACACCTTC.

The chain couples TRBV11-2 to TRBJ1-3, with a possible D match to TRBD1 (6 bases). The CDR3 is 14 amino acids. Trimming removed 8 bases from V and 0 bases from J, with 11 bases in between. CDR1 SGHAT and CDR2 FQNNGV come from the germline V gene. The CDR3 here is CASGEGVSGNTIYF. The DNA of the CDR3 is TGTGCCAGCGGAGAGGGGGTCTCTGGAAACACCATATATTTT.

This clone is medium-sized. The DNA of the CDR3 is TGTGCCAGCAGTTTGGGGGGGCTGGAGCAGTACTTC. It translates to CASSLGGLEQYF. The chain recombines TRBV27 with TRBJ2-7, with D tentatively TRBD2 (7 bases). The CDR3 totals 12 residues. Trimming pared 3 bases from V and 7 bases from J, leaving 10 bases between. The germline V gene has CDR1 MNHEY and CDR2 SMNVEV (reference sequence).

This sequence joins TRBV28 and TRBJ1-1; no definite D call. This CDR3 is built from 14 residues. V lost 2 bases, J lost 7 bases, and 14 bases lay in between. Germline loops: CDR1 MDHEN, CDR2 SYDVKM. The CDR3 reads CASSLREVWGEAFF. The CDR3 DNA sequence: TGTGCCAGCAGTTTACGGGAAGTTTGGGGTGAAGCTTTCTTT.

This clone showed up just a few times. The chain uses TRBV2 and TRBJ1-5; TRBD1 matches 9 bases. J gave up 1 base and V 6 bases, and 7 bases lay outside the gene matches. Germline loops: CDR1 SNHLY, CDR2 FYNNEI. CDR3 length: 16 residues. This chain's CDR3 is CASRGQGGISNQPQHF. Written as DNA, the CDR3 is TGTGCCAGCAGGGGACAGGGAGGAATCAGCAATCAGCCCCAGCATTTT.

A few counts support this clone. This rearrangement joins TRBV5-1 to TRBJ2-1; D unclear. The length of the CDR3 is 14 residues. Deletions cut 0 bases from V and 8 bases from J, with 12 bases between. Germline V gives CDR1 SGHRS, CDR2 YFSETQ. CDR3 protein: CASSLGARMDEQFF. CDR3 sequence (DNA): TGCGCCAGCAGCTTGGGGGCTCGTATGGATGAGCAGTTCTTC.

The V and J genes are TRBV11-3 and TRBJ2-3; no clear D gene. V lost 5 bases and J 1 base, leaving 10 bases between the germline ends. CDR1 SGHNT and CDR2 YENEEA come from the germline V gene. The CDR3 has 14 residues. CDR3 residues: CASSDSPRTDTQYF. In DNA, the CDR3 is TGTGCCAGCAGCGATAGTCCGCGCACAGATACGCAGTATTTT.

The chain combines TRBV7-9 with TRBJ2-1, with D perhaps matching TRBD2 (5 bases). Trimming took off 1 base at V and 15 bases at J, with 13 bases between the two ends. This CDR3 has 12 residues. Germline V gives CDR1 SEHNR, CDR2 FQNEAQ (reference sequence). The CDR3 here is CASSLGGSEGFF. CDR3 bases: TGTGCCAGCAGCTTAGGTGGGTCCGAGGGGTTCTTC.

This chain connects TRBV30 to TRBJ2-3, with a weak D call TRBD1 (6 bases). Between the trimmed V and J ends, which lost 8 bases and 0 bases, there was a span of 15 bases. Per the germline V gene, CDR1 is GTSNPN and CDR2 is SVGIG (reference sequence). This CDR3 is built from 14 residues. CDR3 loop: CAQTGFTSTDTQYF. CDR3 in DNA: TGTGCCCAAACAGGGTTTACTAGCACAGATACGCAGTATTTT.

The chain links TRBV29-1 to TRBJ2-7; TRBD2 matches 9 bases. The CDR3 runs 14 residues. V was clipped by 3 bases and J by 5 bases; unmatched bases: 8. The germline V gene encodes CDR1 SQVTM and CDR2 ANQGSEA. For the CDR3, the DNA is TGCAGCGTTGATGCGCGGGAGGGCAGCGACGAGCAGTACTTC. Protein: CSVDAREGSDEQYF.

The CDR3 spells CASSKVQGAKGTEAFF. As DNA, the CDR3 is TGTGCCAGCAGCAAAGTACAGGGGGCTAAGGGCACTGAAGCTTTCTTT. This chain connects TRBV21-1 to TRBJ1-1; TRBD1 is the table's D call, not checked against the DNA. TRBV21-1 is recorded as a pseudogene. This CDR3 is 16 amino acids long.

The V call is TRBV19, the J call TRBJ1-6, with D perhaps TRBD1 (6 bases). The CDR3 consists of 17 residues. Germline CDR1 LNHDA, CDR2 SQIVND (reference sequence). V lost 8 bases to trimming and J lost 8 bases, with 25 bases between them. The CDR3 spells CASAIRGGGSADSPLHF. DNA for the CDR3: TGTGCCAGTGCCATTCGAGGGGGGGGTTCGGCGGATTCACCCCTCCACTTT.

The V gene is TRBV5-6, the J gene TRBJ2-5; tentatively, D is TRBD2 (5 bases). V was pared by 1 base and J by 7 bases, with 8 bases between. Germline values: CDR1 SGHDT, CDR2 YYEEEE. This CDR3 is 12 amino acids long. CDR3 sequence (DNA): TGTGCCAGCAGCTTGTTTGGAGGGACCCAGTACTTC. It yields the protein CASSLFGGTQYF.

This clone was observed a handful of times. The V call is TRBV5-1, the J call TRBJ2-3; 10 bases align to TRBD1. V shed 0 bases and J 5 bases; nucleotides not matched to a gene: 6. Looked up from germline, CDR1 is SGHRS and CDR2 is YFSETQ. The CDR3 covers 16 residues. CDR3 nucleotides: TGCGCCAGCAGCTTGGAGGGGACAGGGGAAGTAGATACGCAGTATTTT. Translation gives CASSLEGTGEVDTQYF.